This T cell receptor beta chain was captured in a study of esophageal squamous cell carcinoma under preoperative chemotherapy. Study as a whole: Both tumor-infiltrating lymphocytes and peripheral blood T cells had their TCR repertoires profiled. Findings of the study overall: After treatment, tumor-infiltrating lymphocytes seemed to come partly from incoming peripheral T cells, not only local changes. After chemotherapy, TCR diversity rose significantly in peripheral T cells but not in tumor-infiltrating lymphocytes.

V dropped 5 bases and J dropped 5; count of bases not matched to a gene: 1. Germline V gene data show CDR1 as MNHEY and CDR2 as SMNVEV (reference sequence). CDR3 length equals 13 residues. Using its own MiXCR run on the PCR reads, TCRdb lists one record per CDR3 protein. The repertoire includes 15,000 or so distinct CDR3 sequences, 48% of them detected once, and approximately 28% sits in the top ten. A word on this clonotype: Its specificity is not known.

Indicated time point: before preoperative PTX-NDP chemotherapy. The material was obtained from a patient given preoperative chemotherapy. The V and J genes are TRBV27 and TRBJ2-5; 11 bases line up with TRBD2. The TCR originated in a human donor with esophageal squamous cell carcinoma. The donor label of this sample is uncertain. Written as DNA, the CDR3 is TGTGCCAGCAGTGTAGCGGGAGGGGAGACCCAGTACTTC. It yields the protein CASSVAGGETQYF.